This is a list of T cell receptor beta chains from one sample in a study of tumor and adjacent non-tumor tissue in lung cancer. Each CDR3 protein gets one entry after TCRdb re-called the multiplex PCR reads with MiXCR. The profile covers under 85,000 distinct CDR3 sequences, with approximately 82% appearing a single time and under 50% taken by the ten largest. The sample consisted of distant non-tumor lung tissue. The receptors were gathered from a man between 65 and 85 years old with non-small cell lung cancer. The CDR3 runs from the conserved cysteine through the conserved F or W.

CDR3aa: CASSFGTGDSGGELFF; v_gene: TRBV5-6
CDR3aa: CSAKGTIEAIF; v_gene: TRBV20-1
CDR3aa: CATSFGTSGGQETQYF; v_gene: TRBV7-9
CDR3aa: CASSLAGLAGDTYNEQFF; v_gene: TRBV5-5
CDR3aa: CASSYNSGERTNNEQFF; v_gene: TRBV6-6
CDR3aa: CASSWGFRGYYEQYF; v_gene: TRBV5-6
CDR3aa: CASSLEWGYNEQFF; v_gene: TRBV28
CDR3aa: CVTGPNPDEQYF; v_gene: TRBV12-5
CDR3aa: CNSSFFRRETQYF; v_gene: TRBV11-1
CDR3aa: CASSSEPPGRMANEKLFF; v_gene: TRBV12-3/TRBV12-4
CDR3aa: CASSGNRGSITGELFF; v_gene: TRBV10-1
CDR3aa: CSIIVVPETFF; v_gene: TRBV29-1
CDR3aa: CTNSQDVGGDGYTF; v_gene: TRBV4-3
CDR3aa: CASSRESSYDEHFF; v_gene: TRBV28
CDR3aa: CASSLYSGGYTEELFF; v_gene: TRBV12-3/TRBV12-4
CDR3aa: CASTTASDSYYEQYF; v_gene: TRBV6-1
CDR3aa: CASSYYSDSQPQHF; v_gene: TRBV6-2/TRBV6-3
CDR3aa: CTSSFITDTQYF; v_gene: TRBV5-1
CDR3aa: CASSPRRSQETQNF; v_gene: TRBV7-9
CDR3aa: CTSSRPFKSGANVLTF; v_gene: TRBV6-2/TRBV6-3
CDR3aa: CVGSLGPGTTYEQYF; v_gene: TRBV5-4
CDR3aa: CASSLSVGELFF; v_gene: TRBV11-3
CDR3aa: CSSSPGTVGQETQFF; v_gene: TRBV11-2
CDR3aa: CVSSLEQIMNTEALF; v_gene: TRBV5-5
CDR3aa: CSLLPHVTGGDIDTKYF; v_gene: TRBV29-1
CDR3aa: CASSTGVSYEQYF; v_gene: TRBV11-3
CDR3aa: CISSLSGSRYEQYF; v_gene: TRBV12-3/TRBV12-4
CDR3aa: CAGRLPDTGAFF; v_gene: TRBV6-6
CDR3aa: CASGESNFTQYF; v_gene: TRBV6-1
CDR3aa: CATSLGRWTLNTGELFF; v_gene: TRBV11-1
CDR3aa: CASSDGADSGNTIYF; v_gene: TRBV10-2
CDR3aa: CASSMGIAACTDTQYF; v_gene: TRBV12-3/TRBV12-4
CDR3aa: CASSQADRTIDTQYF; v_gene: TRBV4-2
CDR3aa: CASSLRDRTLNAEAFF; v_gene: TRBV11-3
CDR3aa: CASSQADRLPLHF; v_gene: TRBV4-1
CDR3aa: CANSFGLVAGGRSEAFF; v_gene: TRBV7-9
CDR3aa: CARSYSEDGYGYTF; v_gene: TRBV6-6
CDR3aa: CASSRINTRELFF; v_gene: TRBV6-2/TRBV6-3
CDR3aa: CASRPATAGDTEDFF; v_gene: TRBV11-3
CDR3aa: CASTARDRNGGAYTF; v_gene: TRBV6-1